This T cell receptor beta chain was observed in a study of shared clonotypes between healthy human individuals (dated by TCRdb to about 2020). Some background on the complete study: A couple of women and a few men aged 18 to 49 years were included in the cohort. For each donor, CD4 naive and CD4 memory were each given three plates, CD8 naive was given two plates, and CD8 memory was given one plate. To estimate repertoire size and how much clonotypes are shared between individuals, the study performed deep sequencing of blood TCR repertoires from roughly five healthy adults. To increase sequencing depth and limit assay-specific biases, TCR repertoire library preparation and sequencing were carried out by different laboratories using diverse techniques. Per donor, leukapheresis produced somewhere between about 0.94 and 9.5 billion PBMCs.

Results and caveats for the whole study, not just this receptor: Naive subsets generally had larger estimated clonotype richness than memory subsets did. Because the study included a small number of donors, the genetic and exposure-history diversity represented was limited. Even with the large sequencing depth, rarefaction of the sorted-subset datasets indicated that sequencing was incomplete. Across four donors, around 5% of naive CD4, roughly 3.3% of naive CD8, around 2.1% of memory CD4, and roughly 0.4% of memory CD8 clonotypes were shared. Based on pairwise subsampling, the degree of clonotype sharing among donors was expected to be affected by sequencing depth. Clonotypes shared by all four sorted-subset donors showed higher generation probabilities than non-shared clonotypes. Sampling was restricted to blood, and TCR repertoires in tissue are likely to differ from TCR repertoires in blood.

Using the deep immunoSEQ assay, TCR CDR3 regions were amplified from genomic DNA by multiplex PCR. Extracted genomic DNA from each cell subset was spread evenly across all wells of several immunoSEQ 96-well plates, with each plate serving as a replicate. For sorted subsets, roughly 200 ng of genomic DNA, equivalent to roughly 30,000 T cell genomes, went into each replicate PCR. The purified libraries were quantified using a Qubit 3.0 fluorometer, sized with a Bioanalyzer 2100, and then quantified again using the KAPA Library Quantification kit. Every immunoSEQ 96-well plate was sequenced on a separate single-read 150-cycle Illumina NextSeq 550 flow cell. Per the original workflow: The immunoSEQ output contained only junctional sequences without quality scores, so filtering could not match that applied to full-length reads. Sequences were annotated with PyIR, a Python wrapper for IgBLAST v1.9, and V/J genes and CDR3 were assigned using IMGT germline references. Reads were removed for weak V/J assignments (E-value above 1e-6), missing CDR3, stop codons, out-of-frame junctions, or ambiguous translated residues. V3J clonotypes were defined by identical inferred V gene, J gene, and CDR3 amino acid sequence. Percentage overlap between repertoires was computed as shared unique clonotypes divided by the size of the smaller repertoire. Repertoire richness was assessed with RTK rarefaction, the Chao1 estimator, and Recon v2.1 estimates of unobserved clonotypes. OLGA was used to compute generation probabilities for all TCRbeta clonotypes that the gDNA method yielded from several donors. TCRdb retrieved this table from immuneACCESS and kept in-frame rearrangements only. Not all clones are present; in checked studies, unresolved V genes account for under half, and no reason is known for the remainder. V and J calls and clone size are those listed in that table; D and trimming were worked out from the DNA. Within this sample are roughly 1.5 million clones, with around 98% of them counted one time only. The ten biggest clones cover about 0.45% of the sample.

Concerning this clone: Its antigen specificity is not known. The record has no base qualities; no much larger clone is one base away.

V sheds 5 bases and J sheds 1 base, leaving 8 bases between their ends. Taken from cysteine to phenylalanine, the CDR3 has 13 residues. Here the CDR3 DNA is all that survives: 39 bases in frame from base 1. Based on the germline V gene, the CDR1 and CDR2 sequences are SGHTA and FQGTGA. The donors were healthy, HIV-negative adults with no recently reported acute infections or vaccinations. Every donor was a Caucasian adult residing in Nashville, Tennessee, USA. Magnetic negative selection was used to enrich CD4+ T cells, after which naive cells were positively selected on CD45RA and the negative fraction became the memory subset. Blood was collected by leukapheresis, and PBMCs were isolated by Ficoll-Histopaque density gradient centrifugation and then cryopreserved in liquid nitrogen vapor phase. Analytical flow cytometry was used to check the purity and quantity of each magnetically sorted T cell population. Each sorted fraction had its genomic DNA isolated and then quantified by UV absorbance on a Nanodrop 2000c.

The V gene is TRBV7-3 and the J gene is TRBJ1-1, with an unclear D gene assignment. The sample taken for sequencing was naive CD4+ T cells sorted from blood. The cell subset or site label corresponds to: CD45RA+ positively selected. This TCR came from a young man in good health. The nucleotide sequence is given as TGTGCCAGCAGCCCAAAGGCGAACACTGAAGCTTTCTTT. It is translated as CASSPKANTEAFF.